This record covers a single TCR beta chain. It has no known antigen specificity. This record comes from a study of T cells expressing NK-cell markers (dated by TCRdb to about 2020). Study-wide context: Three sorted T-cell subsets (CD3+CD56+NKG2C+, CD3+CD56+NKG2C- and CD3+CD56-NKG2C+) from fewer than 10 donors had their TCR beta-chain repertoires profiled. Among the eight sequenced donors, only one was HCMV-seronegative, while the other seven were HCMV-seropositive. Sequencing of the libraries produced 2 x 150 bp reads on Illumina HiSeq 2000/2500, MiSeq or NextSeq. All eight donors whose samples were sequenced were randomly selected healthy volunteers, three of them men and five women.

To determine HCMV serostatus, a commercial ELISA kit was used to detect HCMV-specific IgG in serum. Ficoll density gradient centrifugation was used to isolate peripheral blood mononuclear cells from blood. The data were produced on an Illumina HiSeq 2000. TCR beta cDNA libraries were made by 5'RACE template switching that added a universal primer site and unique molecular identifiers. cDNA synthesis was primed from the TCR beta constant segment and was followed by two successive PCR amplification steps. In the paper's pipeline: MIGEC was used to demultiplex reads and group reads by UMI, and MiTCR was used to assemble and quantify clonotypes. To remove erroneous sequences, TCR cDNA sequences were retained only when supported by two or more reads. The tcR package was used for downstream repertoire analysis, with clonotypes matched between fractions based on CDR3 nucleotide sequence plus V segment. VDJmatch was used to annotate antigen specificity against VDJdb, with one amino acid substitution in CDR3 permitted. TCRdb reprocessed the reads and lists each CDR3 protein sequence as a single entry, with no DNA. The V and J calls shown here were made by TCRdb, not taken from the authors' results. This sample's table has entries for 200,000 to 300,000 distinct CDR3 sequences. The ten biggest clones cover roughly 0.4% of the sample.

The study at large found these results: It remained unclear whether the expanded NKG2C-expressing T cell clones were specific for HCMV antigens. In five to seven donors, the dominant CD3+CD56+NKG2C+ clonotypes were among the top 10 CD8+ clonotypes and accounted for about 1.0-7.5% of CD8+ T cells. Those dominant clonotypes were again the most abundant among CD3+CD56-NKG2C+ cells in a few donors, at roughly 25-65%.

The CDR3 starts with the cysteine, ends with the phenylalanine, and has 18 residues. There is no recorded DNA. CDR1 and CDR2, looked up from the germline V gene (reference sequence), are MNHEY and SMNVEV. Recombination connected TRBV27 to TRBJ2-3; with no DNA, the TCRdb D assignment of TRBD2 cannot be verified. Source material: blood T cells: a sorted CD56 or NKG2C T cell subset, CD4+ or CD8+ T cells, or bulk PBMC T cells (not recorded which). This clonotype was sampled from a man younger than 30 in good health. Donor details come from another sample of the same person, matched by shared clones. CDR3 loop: CASSLRVGSSVSTDTQYF.